This TCR beta chain was sequenced during a study of tumor and adjacent non-tumor tissue in lung cancer. RNA was extracted from bulk tissue without any cell sorting. This non-tumor lung sample came from over 3 cm beyond the tumor edge. TCRbeta libraries were built with three rounds of nested PCR, modified from ARM-PCR. TCRdb re-derived calls from the multiplex PCR reads in MiXCR, one entry per CDR3 protein. The repertoire holds about 50,000 distinct CDR3 sequences, 60% to 80% seen once, with over 20% in the top ten. On this clonotype itself: One junction end disagrees with the germline gene, perhaps due to a read error.

Specimen: distant non-tumor lung tissue. The TCR originated in a woman aged 60-70 years with non-small cell lung cancer.

The CDR3 sequence: CAISYDDSGANVLTF. CDR3 bases: TGTGCCATCAGTTACGACGACTCTGGGGCCAACGTACTGACTTTC. The rearrangement joins TRBV6-2 or TRBV6-3 to TRBJ2-6; TRBD1 is a possible D gene (5 bases). The CDR3 length is 15 residues. The germline V gene has CDR1 MNHEY and CDR2 SVGEGT.